These 7 T cell receptor beta chains were sequenced from one sample in a study of cytomegalovirus exposure and HLA in healthy donors. Primers: 60 Vbeta forward and 13 Jbeta reverse. Assay: immunoSEQ multiplex PCR; the TCRdb copy retains only in-frame clones and omits some. The sample contains 150,000 to 200,000 clones, about four fifths of which appear only once. The sequenced material came from PBMCs. The receptors come from a woman under 30 in good health and CMV-seropositive.

The gene calls are TRBV11-2 and TRBJ2-1, with TRBD2 matching over 7 bases. The CDR3 extends over 17 amino acids. V was pared by 5 bases and J by 4 bases, with 14 bases of the junction left unmatched. From germline, CDR1 is SGHAT and CDR2 FQNNGV. CDR3 in DNA: TGTGCCAGCAGCCCAAACTGGGGATTAGCGGGTTACAATGAGCAGTTCTTC. Protein sequence: CASSPNWGLAGYNEQFF.

A single count supports this clone. The chain uses TRBV7-6 and TRBJ2-5; TRBD2 matches at 13 bases. The DNA matches TRBJ2-7 better at its end, which makes the J call doubtful. CDR1 and CDR2 (germline): SGHVS, FNYEAQ. CDR3 length: 16 residues. This CDR3 reads CASSSTSGGPAYEQYF. The CDR3 bases are TGTGCCAGCAGCTCGACTAGCGGGGGGCCCGCCTACGAGCAGTACTTC.

The J gene is TRBJ1-1, the V gene TRBV13, with D possibly TRBD1 on 5 matching bases. V was pared by 4 bases and J by 0 bases, with 15 bases between. The V gene's germline CDR1 is PRHDT and CDR2 FYEKMQ (reference sequence). The CDR3 totals 16 residues. CDR3 in DNA: TGTGCCAGCAGCTCGACAGCATGGGGTCTGAACACTGAAGCTTTCTTT. Residues: CASSSTAWGLNTEAFF. Full variable domain (outside the CDR3, taken from reference TRBV13 and TRBJ1-1): AAGVIQSPRHLIKEKRETATLKCYPIPRHDTVYWYQQGPGQDPQFLISFYEKMQSDKGSIPDRFSAQQFSDYHSELNMSSLELGDSALYFCASSSTAWGLNTEAFFGQGTRLTVV.

The chain joins TRBV11-3 to TRBJ2-3; 14 nucleotides line up with TRBD2. The V and J ends lost 5 bases and 1 base, in that order; junction bases with no gene match: 5. CDR3 length: 17 amino acids. Germline V CDR1 and CDR2: SGHNT, YENEEA. CDR3 sequence reads: CASSRGLAGVRTDTQYF. The CDR3 coding sequence is TGTGCCAGCAGCAGGGGACTAGCGGGGGTCCGCACAGATACGCAGTATTTT.

This chain links TRBV9 with TRBJ1-6; D unclear. This CDR3 region has 13 residues. The germline V gene has CDR1 SGDLS and CDR2 YYNGEE. The ends were cut back, 4 bases at V and 8 bases at J, with 10 bases in the middle. CDR3 sequence: CASSRSGDSPLHF. DNA of the CDR3: TGTGCCAGCAGCAGGAGCGGGGATTCACCCCTCCACTTT.

As concerns this clone: Relative to the germline gene, one junction end is altered; a read error may explain this. This sequence joins TRBV27 and TRBJ1-4; 8 bases map to TRBD1. Germline CDR1 and CDR2: MNHEY and SMNVEV (reference sequence). CDR3 size: 16 residues. In nucleotides, the CDR3 is TGTGCCAGCAGTTTAATGGGACAGGTGGCTAAAGAAAAACTGTTTTTT. As protein: CASSLMGQVAKEKLFF. The full variable domain, its missing parts supplied by reference TRBV27 and TRBJ1-4, is EAQVTQNPRYLITVTGKKLTVTCSQNMNHEYMSWYRQDPGLGLRQIYYSMNVEVTDKGDVPEGYKVSRKEKRNFPLILESPSPNQTSLYFCASSLMGQVAKEKLFFGSGTQLSVL.

The chain uses TRBV5-1 and TRBJ2-5; D remains ambiguous. Germline V gives CDR1 SGHRS, CDR2 YFSETQ. Trimming pared 3 bases from V and 4 bases from J, leaving 10 bases between. CDR3 length equals 13 residues. CDR3 sequence reads: CASSSAVRETQYF. In nucleotides, the CDR3 is TGCGCCAGCAGCTCCGCGGTGAGAGAGACCCAGTACTTC. Variable domain in full (rest from reference TRBV5-1 and TRBJ2-5): KAGVTQTPRYLIKTRGQQVTLSCSPISGHRSVSWYQQTPGQGLQFLFEYFSETQRNKGNFPGRFSGRQFSNSRSEMNVSTLELGDSALYLCASSSAVRETQYFGPGTRLLVL.